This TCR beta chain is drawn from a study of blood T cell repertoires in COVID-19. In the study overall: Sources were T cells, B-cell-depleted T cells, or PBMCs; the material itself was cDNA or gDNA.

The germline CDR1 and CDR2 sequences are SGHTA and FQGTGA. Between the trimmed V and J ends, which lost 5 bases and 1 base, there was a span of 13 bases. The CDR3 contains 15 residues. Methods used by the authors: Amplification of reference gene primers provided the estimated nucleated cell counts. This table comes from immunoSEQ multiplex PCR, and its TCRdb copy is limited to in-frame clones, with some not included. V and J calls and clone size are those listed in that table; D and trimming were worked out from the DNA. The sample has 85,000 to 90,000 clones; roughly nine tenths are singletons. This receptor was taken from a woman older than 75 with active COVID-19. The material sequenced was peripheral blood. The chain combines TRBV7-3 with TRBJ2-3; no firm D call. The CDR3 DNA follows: TGTGCCAGCAGCCCGGTGGCCCAGGGCACAGATACGCAGTATTTT. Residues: CASSPVAQGTDTQYF.